Presented here are 16 T cell receptor beta chains from one specimen sequenced in a study of identifying expanded T cells in peripheral blood (dated by TCRdb to the late 2010s). The receptor library was made with the immunoSEQ multiplex PCR assay. Drawn from immuneACCESS, this table holds only the in-frame rearrangements with V and J called that TCRdb kept. Clones are partly lost; checked studies trace under half to an unresolved V gene and leave the rest unexplained. Counted in this sample were 75,000 to 100,000 clones; about 89% of them appeared once. The leading ten clones occupy 2.8% of the sample. The sample comprised blood. All receptors derive from a person aged 18 to 75 in good health.

The chain is built from TRBV30 and TRBJ1-5; TRBD1 might be the D (5 bases). Germline V lookup: CDR1 GTSNPN, CDR2 SVGIG (reference sequence). The CDR3 consists of 16 residues. Trimming removed 1 base from V and 3 bases from J, with 16 bases in between. Here the CDR3 reads CAWSDGKGEDNQPQHF. In nucleotides, the CDR3 is TGTGCCTGGAGTGATGGGAAAGGGGAGGACAATCAGCCCCAGCATTTT.

V is TRBV28 and J is TRBJ2-5; D gene ambiguous. This CDR3 is built from 12 residues. Between the trimmed V and J ends, which lost 5 bases and 1 base, there was a span of 5 bases. Germline CDR1 is MDHEN and CDR2 is SYDVKM. In DNA form, the CDR3 reads TGTGCCAGCAGTGGGTCCCAAGAGACCCAGTACTTC. Amino acid sequence: CASSGSQETQYF.

This chain links TRBV18 with TRBJ2-7, with D maybe TRBD2 (6 bases). This CDR3 has 13 residues. Per the germline V gene, CDR1 is KGHSH and CDR2 is LQKENI. V gave up 1 base and J gave up 6 bases, with 10 bases separating them. The CDR3 region has the DNA TGTGCCAGCTCACCACAGCGGGCGGGCGAGCAGTACTTC. Its protein is CASSPQRAGEQYF.

The chain is built from TRBV10-3 and TRBJ2-3, with D maybe TRBD1 (5 bases). With 5 bases removed from V and 0 bases from J, the gap between germline ends came to 9 bases. This CDR3 contains 14 residues. Germline loops: CDR1 ENHRY, CDR2 SYGVKD. CDR3 protein: CAISQGESTDTQYF. The CDR3 bases are TGTGCCATCAGTCAGGGTGAGAGCACAGATACGCAGTATTTT.

V usage is TRBV5-1 and J usage is TRBJ2-1, with 12 bases lining up with TRBD2. The germline gives CDR1 SGHRS, CDR2 YFSETQ. The CDR3 sequence is 14 residues long. V was clipped by 7 bases and J by 4 bases; unmatched bases: 3. In DNA, the CDR3 is TGCGCCAGCGGTACTAGCGGGGGGTACAATGAGCAGTTCTTC. Translation gives CASGTSGGYNEQFF.

J is TRBJ2-7 and V is TRBV4-3, with a possible D match to TRBD2 (5 bases). Deletions cut 0 bases from V and 0 bases from J, with 9 bases between. The CDR3 extends over 15 amino acids. Per germline, CDR1 LGHNA and CDR2 YSLEER. This CDR3 is CASSQEASSSYEQYF. The DNA of the CDR3 is TGCGCCAGCAGCCAAGAGGCTAGCAGCTCCTACGAGCAGTACTTC.

The DNA of the CDR3 is TGTGCCAGCAGTCCCCGCAGTAGCGGAATCAGCTCCTACGAGCAGTACTTC. It specifies CASSPRSSGISSYEQYF. This sequence joins TRBV27 and TRBJ2-7, with D maybe TRBD2 (6 bases). CDR3 size: 17 residues. Trimming took off 5 bases at V and 0 bases at J, with 20 bases between the two ends. Germline CDR1 and CDR2: MNHEY and SMNVEV (reference sequence).

The gene calls are TRBV5-1 and TRBJ2-2, with D uncertain. The CDR3 spans 13 residues. In germline, CDR1 is SGHRS, CDR2 YFSETQ. V lost 0 bases and J 4 bases, leaving 4 bases between the germline ends. CDR3 region: CASSLGSTGELFF. The CDR3 DNA sequence: TGCGCCAGCAGCTTGGGTTCCACCGGGGAGCTGTTTTTT.

The rearrangement joins TRBV28 to TRBJ2-5, with unresolved D. Germline assignment: CDR1 MDHEN and CDR2 SYDVKM. This CDR3 has 14 residues. The V end was cut by 2 bases, the J end by 2 bases, with 9 bases between. The CDR3 region has the DNA TGTGCCAGCAGTTTAATTTCCGGGCAAGAGACCCAGTACTTC. It is translated as CASSLISGQETQYF. Based on the CDR3 plus reference TRBV28 and TRBJ2-5, the full variable domain is DVKVTQSSRYLVKRTGEKVFLECVQDMDHENMFWYRQDPGLGLRLIYFSYDVKMKEKGDIPEGYSVSREKKERFSLILESASTNQTSMYLCASSLISGQETQYFGPGTRLLVL.

The chain joins TRBV29-1 to TRBJ1-1, with 7 bases matching TRBD1. Trimming at V came to 6 bases and at J to 4 bases, leaving 8 bases not matched to a gene. The CDR3 is 13 residues long. The germline CDR1 and CDR2 sequences are SQVTM and ANQGSEA. Here the CDR3 DNA reads TGCAGCGTCGAGACAGGGTATGGCACTGAAGCTTTCTTT. Its protein is CSVETGYGTEAFF. Based on the CDR3 plus reference TRBV29-1 and TRBJ1-1, the full variable domain is SAVISQKPSRDICQRGTSLTIQCQVDSQVTMMFWYRQQPGQSLTLIATANQGSEATYESGFVIDKFPISRPNLTFSTLTVSNMSPEDSSIYLCSVETGYGTEAFFGQGTRLTVV.

The chain is built from TRBV5-6 and TRBJ2-3, with TRBD2 matching over 11 bases. The CDR3 is 14 residues long. Germline V lookup: CDR1 SGHDT, CDR2 YYEEEE. Losses at the gene ends were 4 bases for V and 8 bases for J; bases not matched to a gene: 6. CDR3 coding DNA: TGTGCCAGCAGCCAAGGGACTAGCGGTGGTACGCAGTATTTT. This encodes CASSQGTSGGTQYF.

This chain joins TRBV21-1 and TRBJ2-2; TRBD2 reflects the table's D call only, with no check against the DNA. TRBV21-1 represents a pseudogene. This CDR3 is built from 16 residues. The CDR3 sequence: CASSKKAGPSTGELFF. The CDR3 DNA reads TGTGCCAGCAGCAAAAAGGCGGGGCCGAGCACCGGGGAGCTGTTTTTT.

The chain has TRBV18 and TRBJ2-2, with D possibly matching TRBD1 (6 bases). The V end was cut by 2 bases, the J end by 0 bases, with 7 bases between. This CDR3 spans 15 amino acids. CDR1 is KGHSH, CDR2 LQKENI, per germline. CDR3 sequence reads: CASSPGTPNTGELFF. The CDR3, as DNA: TGTGCCAGCTCACCAGGGACACCGAACACCGGGGAGCTGTTTTTT.

The rearrangement links TRBV7-9 to TRBJ2-2; D is unclear. Trimming stripped 3 bases from V and 5 bases from J, with 4 bases between. Germline lookup yields CDR1 SEHNR and CDR2 FQNEAQ (reference sequence). The CDR3 is made up of 12 amino acids. In DNA, the CDR3 is TGTGCCAGCAGCTTGGAAACCGGGGAGCTGTTTTTT. This codes for CASSLETGELFF.

The chain has TRBV6-5 and TRBJ1-6; D possibly corresponds to TRBD1 (5 bases). V was cut by 5 bases and J by 0 bases, with 5 bases left in between. The CDR3 contains 14 residues. Germline V gives CDR1 MNHEY, CDR2 SVGAGI. This CDR3 reads CASSDSSYNSPLHF. The CDR3 DNA reads TGTGCCAGCAGTGACAGCTCCTATAATTCACCCCTCCACTTT.

V and J are TRBV30 and TRBJ1-2; TRBD1 matches at 12 bases. This CDR3 has 16 residues. CDR1 is GTSNPN, CDR2 SVGIG, per germline (reference sequence). Trimming at V came to 6 bases and at J to 4 bases, leaving 12 bases not matched to a gene. In nucleotides, the CDR3 is TGTGCCTGCCAGTCCGGGACAGGGGGCTCTTTCTATGGCTACACCTTC. Protein product: CACQSGTGGSFYGYTF.